The rows below give T cell receptor beta chains drawn from one sample of a study of T cells after yellow fever vaccination. TCRdb re-called the 5' RACE reads with MiXCR, one entry per CDR3 protein. This sample has 320,000 or so distinct CDR3 sequences, with 8.1% found just once. This specimen was PBMCs, taken roughly seven weeks after the first yellow fever vaccination. All receptors derive from a man aged 18 to 30 who received the YFV17D yellow fever vaccine. CDR3s include the opening cysteine and the closing phenylalanine or tryptophan. The order of the fields is CDR3 DNA, CDR3 protein, V gene, J gene, D gene, clone size. The D gene is left open where the match is weak. Size values are once, few and many counts, or a class for expanded clones, and some rows have none.

CDR3nt: TGTGCCAGCAGCTTAGCGTTGGCTAGCGACCCCTTCCAAGAGACCCAGTACTTC
CDR3aa: CASSLALASDPFQETQYF
v_gene: TRBV7-2
j_gene: TRBJ2-5
d_gene: .
abundance: .

CDR3nt: TGTGCCAGCAGTTTGCCCACCCGCAATCAGCCCCAGCATTTT
CDR3aa: CASSLPTRNQPQHF
v_gene: TRBV28
j_gene: TRBJ1-5
d_gene: .
abundance: .

CDR3nt: TGTGCCAGCAGCCAATTTTACGAGCAGTACTTC
CDR3aa: CASSQFYEQYF
v_gene: TRBV14
j_gene: TRBJ2-7
d_gene: .
abundance: .

CDR3nt: TGTGCCACCTTCATTCGGAAACCCCATTCACCCCTCCACTTT
CDR3aa: CATFIRKPHSPLHF
v_gene: TRBV24-1
j_gene: TRBJ1-6
d_gene: .
abundance: few

CDR3nt: TGCGCCAGCAGCTTGGACAGACTTTATGGCTACACCTTC
CDR3aa: CASSLDRLYGYTF
v_gene: TRBV5-1
j_gene: TRBJ1-2
d_gene: .
abundance: few

CDR3nt: TGTGCCAGCAGCCCCGGACTAGCGGTGGATGAGACCCAGTACTTC
CDR3aa: CASSPGLAVDETQYF
v_gene: TRBV3-1
j_gene: TRBJ2-5
d_gene: TRBD2
abundance: many

CDR3nt: TGCGCCAGCAGCCAAGGGGGTATTCTAGCCAAAAACATTCAGTACTTC
CDR3aa: CASSQGGILAKNIQYF
v_gene: TRBV4-1
j_gene: TRBJ2-4
d_gene: .
abundance: few

CDR3nt: TGCGCCAGCAAGGAAAGAAGCTGGAACACCGGGGAGCTGTTTTTT
CDR3aa: CASKERSWNTGELFF
v_gene: TRBV10-2
j_gene: TRBJ2-2
d_gene: .
abundance: .

CDR3nt: TGTGCCAGCACCCGACAGGGGGGGGATGGCTACACCTTC
CDR3aa: CASTRQGGDGYTF
v_gene: TRBV7-2
j_gene: TRBJ1-2
d_gene: TRBD1
abundance: .

CDR3nt: TGTGCCAGCAGTCGTAGGGGAACAGGGGGATCACCCCTCCACTTT
CDR3aa: CASSRRGTGGSPLHF
v_gene: TRBV6-5
j_gene: TRBJ1-6
d_gene: TRBD1
abundance: many

CDR3nt: TGTGCCAGCTCACCACTCCGGAGCGGGGGTGCCAAAAACATTCAGTACTTC
CDR3aa: CASSPLRSGGAKNIQYF
v_gene: TRBV18
j_gene: TRBJ2-4
d_gene: TRBD2
abundance: many

CDR3nt: TGTGCCAGCAGCTTAGGCCTAGCGGGGGGGTTTAGCACAGATACGCAGTATTTT
CDR3aa: CASSLGLAGGFSTDTQYF
v_gene: TRBV7-8
j_gene: TRBJ2-3
d_gene: TRBD2
abundance: few

CDR3nt: TGTGCCAGCAGCCGACGGGGACTAGCGGGGGTTTTAGCCAAAAACATTCAGTACTTC
CDR3aa: CASSRRGLAGVLAKNIQYF
v_gene: TRBV28
j_gene: TRBJ2-4
d_gene: TRBD2
abundance: many

CDR3nt: TGTGCCAGCACTCTCCGGGTGGTTGGTGAGCAGTTCTTC
CDR3aa: CASTLRVVGEQFF
v_gene: TRBV7-2
j_gene: TRBJ2-1
d_gene: .
abundance: few

CDR3nt: TGTGCCAGCATCGTGAGACAGGGCACAGATACGCAGTATTTT
CDR3aa: CASIVRQGTDTQYF
v_gene: TRBV6-1
j_gene: TRBJ2-3
d_gene: .
abundance: few

CDR3nt: TGTGCCAGCACCCCCGGGGGTCATGAGCAGTTCTTC
CDR3aa: CASTPGGHEQFF
v_gene: TRBV2
j_gene: TRBJ2-1
d_gene: .
abundance: .

CDR3nt: TGCGCCAGCAGCTTGTCAGGGATGGATCAGCCCCAGCATTTT
CDR3aa: CASSLSGMDQPQHF
v_gene: TRBV5-1
j_gene: TRBJ1-5
d_gene: .
abundance: .

CDR3nt: TGTGCCAGCAGTTACGCAGGGCGGGGGGGCTACGAGACCCAGTACTTC
CDR3aa: CASSYAGRGGYETQYF
v_gene: TRBV6-2/TRBV6-3
j_gene: TRBJ2-5
d_gene: TRBD2
abundance: .

CDR3nt: TGTGCCAGCAGCTTCTACAGGGGAGGTGGGCATGAGCAGTTCTTC
CDR3aa: CASSFYRGGGHEQFF
v_gene: TRBV7-2
j_gene: TRBJ2-1
d_gene: .
abundance: few

CDR3nt: TGTGCCAGCAGCCTGGGAGCAGGGGGAAACACCATATATTTT
CDR3aa: CASSLGAGGNTIYF
v_gene: TRBV5-8
j_gene: TRBJ1-3
d_gene: .
abundance: few

CDR3nt: TGTGCCAGCAGCTCCCGACTAGCGGGGTCAACGATCTACGAGCAGTACTTC
CDR3aa: CASSSRLAGSTIYEQYF
v_gene: TRBV7-9
j_gene: TRBJ2-7
d_gene: TRBD2
abundance: few

CDR3nt: TGTGCCAGCAGCTCGAGCATGGCTAGCGGGGCCTACAATGAGCAGTTCTTC
CDR3aa: CASSSSMASGAYNEQFF
v_gene: TRBV7-9
j_gene: TRBJ2-1
d_gene: TRBD2
abundance: .

CDR3nt: TGCGCCAGCAGCCAAGGGAGGGGCAAGGGCGGCGGGGAGCTGTTTTTT
CDR3aa: CASSQGRGKGGGELFF
v_gene: TRBV4-3
j_gene: TRBJ2-2
d_gene: .
abundance: .

CDR3nt: TGCAGTGCTAGGGCAGGGGGCCTTAGCCAGCCCCAGCATTTT
CDR3aa: CSARAGGLSQPQHF
v_gene: TRBV20-1
j_gene: TRBJ1-5
d_gene: TRBD1
abundance: many

CDR3nt: TGTGCCAGCAGCTTAGAACAGGGTCGTTCCTACAATGAGCAGTTCTTC
CDR3aa: CASSLEQGRSYNEQFF
v_gene: TRBV13
j_gene: TRBJ2-1
d_gene: .
abundance: .

CDR3nt: TGTGCCAGCAGTTGGTTTGTGGGGAGAGGCTACACCTTC
CDR3aa: CASSWFVGRGYTF
v_gene: TRBV6-2/TRBV6-3
j_gene: TRBJ1-2
d_gene: .
abundance: .

CDR3nt: TGCAGTGCTTCCCGGACAGGGGGGACTGAAGCTTTCTTT
CDR3aa: CSASRTGGTEAFF
v_gene: TRBV20-1
j_gene: TRBJ1-1
d_gene: TRBD1
abundance: .

CDR3nt: TGTGCCAGCTCACCCCAAAGTCGGGGAGTCGATTCACCCCTCCACTTT
CDR3aa: CASSPQSRGVDSPLHF
v_gene: TRBV18
j_gene: TRBJ1-6
d_gene: .
abundance: .

CDR3nt: TGTGCCAGCAGCAGAGCGGGGACAGGGGAAGCGCCCCAGCATTTT
CDR3aa: CASSRAGTGEAPQHF
v_gene: TRBV6-2/TRBV6-3
j_gene: TRBJ1-5
d_gene: TRBD1
abundance: few

CDR3nt: TGCAGCGTTGAAGAGGGTTCCTGGGCAGGCCTCTTCACAGATACGCAGTATTTT
CDR3aa: CSVEEGSWAGLFTDTQYF
v_gene: TRBV29-1
j_gene: TRBJ2-3
d_gene: .
abundance: .

CDR3nt: TGTGCCAGCTCACCTCGGACAGCCCAAGAGACCCAGTACTTC
CDR3aa: CASSPRTAQETQYF
v_gene: TRBV18
j_gene: TRBJ2-5
d_gene: .
abundance: .

CDR3nt: TGTGCCAGCAGCTTGAGCCCTAGGGAGACCCAGTACTTC
CDR3aa: CASSLSPRETQYF
v_gene: TRBV5-5
j_gene: TRBJ2-5
d_gene: .
abundance: .

CDR3nt: TGTGCCAGCAGCTTCGGCGAGATTTCACCCCTCCACTTT
CDR3aa: CASSFGEISPLHF
v_gene: TRBV7-6
j_gene: TRBJ1-6
d_gene: .
abundance: few

CDR3nt: TGTGCCAGCGGATACAATTCCCTTTCGGCCCTCCACTTT
CDR3aa: CASGYNSLSALHF
v_gene: TRBV27
j_gene: TRBJ1-6
d_gene: .
abundance: .

CDR3nt: TGCGCCAGCAGCTTAGGCTACGTAGGGGAAGACTATGGCTACACCTTC
CDR3aa: CASSLGYVGEDYGYTF
v_gene: TRBV5-1
j_gene: TRBJ1-2
d_gene: .
abundance: .

CDR3nt: TGTGCCAGCAGCCCGGGGGAGGTGGCAGATACGCAGTATTTT
CDR3aa: CASSPGEVADTQYF
v_gene: TRBV7-6
j_gene: TRBJ2-3
d_gene: .
abundance: few

CDR3nt: TGTGCCAGCAGCCCCGGGACAGGGGCTGGCTACACCTTC
CDR3aa: CASSPGTGAGYTF
v_gene: TRBV12-3/TRBV12-4
j_gene: TRBJ1-2
d_gene: TRBD1
abundance: few

CDR3nt: TGCGCCAGCAGCTACGGGGGCAATGAGCAGTTCTTC
CDR3aa: CASSYGGNEQFF
v_gene: TRBV6-5
j_gene: TRBJ2-1
d_gene: .
abundance: many

CDR3nt: TGCGCCAGCAGCCATCCCCCCGGCCTATTGAACACTGAAGCTTTCTTT
CDR3aa: CASSHPPGLLNTEAFF
v_gene: TRBV4-1
j_gene: TRBJ1-1
d_gene: .
abundance: few

CDR3nt: TGCAGTGCTAGTTCCGGGACTAGCTATTACACCGGGGAGCTGTTTTTT
CDR3aa: CSASSGTSYYTGELFF
v_gene: TRBV20-1
j_gene: TRBJ2-2
d_gene: TRBD2
abundance: few